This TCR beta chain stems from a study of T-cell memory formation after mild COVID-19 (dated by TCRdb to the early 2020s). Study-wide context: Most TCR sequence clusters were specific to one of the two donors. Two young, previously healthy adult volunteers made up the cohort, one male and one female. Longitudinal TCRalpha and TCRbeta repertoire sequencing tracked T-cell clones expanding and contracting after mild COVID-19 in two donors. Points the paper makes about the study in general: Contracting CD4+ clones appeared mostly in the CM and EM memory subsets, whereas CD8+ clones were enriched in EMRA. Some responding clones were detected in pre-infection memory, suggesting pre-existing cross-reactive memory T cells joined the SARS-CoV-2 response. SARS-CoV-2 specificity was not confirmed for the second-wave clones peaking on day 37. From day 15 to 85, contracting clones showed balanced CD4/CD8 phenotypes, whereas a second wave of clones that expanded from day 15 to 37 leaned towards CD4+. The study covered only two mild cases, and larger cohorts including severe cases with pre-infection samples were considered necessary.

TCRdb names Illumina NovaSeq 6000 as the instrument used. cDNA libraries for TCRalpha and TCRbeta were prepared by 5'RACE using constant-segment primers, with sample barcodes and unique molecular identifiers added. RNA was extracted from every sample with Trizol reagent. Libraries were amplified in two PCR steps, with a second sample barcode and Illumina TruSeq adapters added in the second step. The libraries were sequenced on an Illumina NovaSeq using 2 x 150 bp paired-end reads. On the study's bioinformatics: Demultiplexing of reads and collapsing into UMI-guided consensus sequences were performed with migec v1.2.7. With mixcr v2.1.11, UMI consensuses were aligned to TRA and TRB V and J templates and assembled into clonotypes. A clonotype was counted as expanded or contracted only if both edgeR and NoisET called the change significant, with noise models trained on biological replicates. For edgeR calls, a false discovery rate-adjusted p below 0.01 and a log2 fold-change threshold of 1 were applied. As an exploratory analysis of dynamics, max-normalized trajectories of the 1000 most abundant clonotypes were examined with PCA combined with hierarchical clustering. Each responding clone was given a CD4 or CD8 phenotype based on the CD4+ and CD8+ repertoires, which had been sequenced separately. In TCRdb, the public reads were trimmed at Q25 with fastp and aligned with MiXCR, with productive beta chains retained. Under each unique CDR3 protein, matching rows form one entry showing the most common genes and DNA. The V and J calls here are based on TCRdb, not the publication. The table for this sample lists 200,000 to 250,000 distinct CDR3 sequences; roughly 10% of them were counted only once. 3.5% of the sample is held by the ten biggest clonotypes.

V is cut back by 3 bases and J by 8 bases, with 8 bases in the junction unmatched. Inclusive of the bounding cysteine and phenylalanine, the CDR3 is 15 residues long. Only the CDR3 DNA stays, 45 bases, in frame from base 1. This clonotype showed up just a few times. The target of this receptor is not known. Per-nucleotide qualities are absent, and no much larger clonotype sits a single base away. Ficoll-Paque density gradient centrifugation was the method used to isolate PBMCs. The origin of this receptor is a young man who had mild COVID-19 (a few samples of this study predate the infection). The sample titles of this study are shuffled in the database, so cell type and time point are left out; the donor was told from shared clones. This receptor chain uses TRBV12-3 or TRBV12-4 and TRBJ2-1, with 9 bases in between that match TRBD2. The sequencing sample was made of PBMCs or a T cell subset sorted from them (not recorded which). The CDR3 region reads CASSFSGGPADEQFF. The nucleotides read TGTGCCAGCAGTTTCAGCGGGGGGCCAGCGGATGAGCAGTTCTTC.